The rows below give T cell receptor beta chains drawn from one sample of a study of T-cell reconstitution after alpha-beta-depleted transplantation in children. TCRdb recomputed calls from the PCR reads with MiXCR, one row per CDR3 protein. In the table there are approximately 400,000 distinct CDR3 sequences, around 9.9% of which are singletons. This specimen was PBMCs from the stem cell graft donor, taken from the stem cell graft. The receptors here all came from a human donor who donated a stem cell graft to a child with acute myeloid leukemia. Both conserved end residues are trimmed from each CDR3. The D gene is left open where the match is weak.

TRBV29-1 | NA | SATGEGHNEKLF
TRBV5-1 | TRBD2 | ASSDSGRETQY
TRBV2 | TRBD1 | ASSRQGGPQPQH
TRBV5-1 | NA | ASSPPRLEENEQF
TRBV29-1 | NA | SVVRDKGTYEQY
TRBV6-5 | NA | ASSYASGGETAF
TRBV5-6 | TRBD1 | ASSGTGAETQY
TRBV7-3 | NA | ASSLAQGIGELF
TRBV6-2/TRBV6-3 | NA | ASSRRWGRGENQPQH
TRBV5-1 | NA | ASSTHLAGELF
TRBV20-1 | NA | SARNPAPQRNTIY
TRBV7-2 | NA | ASTQSRGDTGELF
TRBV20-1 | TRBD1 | SATRPGQGSQPQH
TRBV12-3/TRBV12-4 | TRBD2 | ASRPWTSGGETDTQY
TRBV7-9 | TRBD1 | AMGPGDRPPNYGYT
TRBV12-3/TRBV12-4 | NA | ASSLRGAAIRNTEAF
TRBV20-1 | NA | SARQLYEQY
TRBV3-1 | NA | ASSPTSLIEQF
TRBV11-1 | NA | ASSLNRVASYEQY
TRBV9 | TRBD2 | ASSAGLAGVGELF